The clone carrying this T cell receptor (beta chain) was recorded at least ten times. Its target is unknown. TCR alpha and TCR beta cDNA libraries carrying sample barcodes and UMIs came from 5'RACE with constant-segment primers. TCRdb re-called the 5' RACE reads with MiXCR, one entry per CDR3 protein. The sample includes 300,000 to 350,000 distinct CDR3 sequences, approximately 19% of them seen just once. Germline V gives CDR1 LGHNA, CDR2 YNFKEQ. The V end was cut by 4 bases, the J end by 3 bases, with 11 bases between. The CDR3 extends over 14 amino acids. This specimen belongs to a study of T-cell memory formation after mild COVID-19. Study-level information: Clusters were largely donor specific. Whole-study findings and limits: Among clones contracting day 15 to 85, CD4/CD8 was balanced, whereas later expanders leaned CD4+. Some clones that responded were present in memory (sampled pre-infection), which suggests cross-reactive memory joined.

Sequencing input: PBMCs or a T cell subset sorted from them (not recorded which). The chain has TRBV4-2 and TRBJ2-3, with D perhaps assigned TRBD1 or TRBD2 (5 bases each). The source of this sequence is a young man who had mild COVID-19 (a few samples of this study predate the infection). Cell type and time point are not known. CDR3 sequence reads: CASSRDEGTDTQYF. The CDR3 DNA reads TGTGCCAGCAGCCGGGACGAAGGGACAGATACGCAGTATTTT.